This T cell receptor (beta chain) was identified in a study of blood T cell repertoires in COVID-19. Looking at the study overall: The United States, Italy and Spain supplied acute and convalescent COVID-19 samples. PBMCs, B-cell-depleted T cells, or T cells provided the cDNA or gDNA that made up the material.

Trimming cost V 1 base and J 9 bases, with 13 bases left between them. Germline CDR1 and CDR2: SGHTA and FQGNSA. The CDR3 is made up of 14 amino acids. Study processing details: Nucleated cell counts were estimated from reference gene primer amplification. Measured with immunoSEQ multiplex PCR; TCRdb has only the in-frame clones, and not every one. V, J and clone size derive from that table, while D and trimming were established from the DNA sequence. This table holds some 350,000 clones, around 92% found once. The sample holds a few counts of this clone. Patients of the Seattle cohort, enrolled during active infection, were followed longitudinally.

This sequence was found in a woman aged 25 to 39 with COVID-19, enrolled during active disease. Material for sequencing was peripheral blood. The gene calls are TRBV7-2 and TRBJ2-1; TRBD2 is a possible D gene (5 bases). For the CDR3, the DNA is TGTGCCAGCAGCTTAGGGTTGACCGCGGGTGAGCAGTTCTTC. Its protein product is CASSLGLTAGEQFF.